Each of the 27 T cell receptor beta chains below was sequenced from the same sample in a study of cytomegalovirus exposure and HLA in healthy donors. The PCR contained 60 Vbeta and 13 Jbeta primers. Profiled with immunoSEQ multiplex PCR; TCRdb holds only in-frame clones, not every one. The profile shows 110,000 to 150,000 clones, roughly 9.8% of them singletons. Sequencing was done on a sample of PBMCs. The receptors stem from a man aged 50 to 59 in good health and CMV-seronegative.

The chain is built from TRBV2 and TRBJ2-1, with 9 bases that match TRBD2. CDR3 length: 15 amino acids. The germline V gene has CDR1 SNHLY and CDR2 FYNNEI. V gave up 7 bases and J gave up 6 bases; unmatched junction bases: 10. The CDR3 loop is CASNRAGGPTNEQFF. In DNA, the CDR3 is TGTGCCAGCAATCGAGCGGGAGGTCCTACCAATGAGCAGTTCTTC.

J is TRBJ2-5 and V is TRBV6-1; TRBD2 matches at 9 bases. V lost 4 bases and J lost 6; bases outside the gene matches: 12. The CDR3 sequence is 16 residues long. The germline V gene encodes CDR1 MNHNS and CDR2 SASEGT. The CDR3 region has the DNA TGTGCCAGCAGTGTGACAGCGGGGGGAACCCAGAAGACCCAGTACTTC. It is translated as CASSVTAGGTQKTQYF.

A word on this clone: One end of the junction is discordant with germline, which a read error may explain. The chain carries TRBV28 and TRBJ2-1; possible D gene TRBD1, 6 bases. CDR1 and CDR2 (germline): MDHEN, SYDVKM. The CDR3 covers 15 residues. In nucleotides, the CDR3 is TGTGCCAGCAGCTCCTCTTTAGGGGGTTACAATGAGCGGTTCTTC. Protein sequence: CASSSSLGGYNERFF. Drawing the rest from reference TRBV28 and TRBJ2-1, the complete variable domain is DVKVTQSSRYLVKRTGEKVFLECVQDMDHENMFWYRQDPGLGLRLIYFSYDVKMKEKGDIPEGYSVSREKKERFSLILESASTNQTSMYLCASSSSLGGYNERFFGPGTRLTVL.

This clone was seen a few times. V is TRBV6-6 and J is TRBJ1-2; 9 positions match TRBD1. The V gene end was trimmed by 11 bases and the J gene end by 8 bases; junction bases not matched to a gene: 18. Germline loops: CDR1 MNHNY, CDR2 SVGAGI (reference sequence). The CDR3 extends over 15 amino acids. CDR3 DNA: TGTGCCGGCACGGAGACAGGGGGGATCTATGGCGGCTACACCTTC. This translates into CAGTETGGIYGGYTF.

The CDR3 is CASAKTPQVYYGYTF. The DNA of the CDR3 is TGTGCCAGCGCCAAAACACCGCAGGTCTACTATGGCTACACCTTC. The J gene is TRBJ1-2, the V gene TRBV27, with D uncertain. Trimming took off 8 bases at V and 3 bases at J, with 19 bases between the two ends. CDR3 size: 15 residues. Germline loops: CDR1 MNHEY, CDR2 SMNVEV (reference sequence).

This clone was counted only a few times. This sequence joins TRBV28 and TRBJ1-2, with D perhaps matching TRBD1 (6 bases). This CDR3 contains 14 residues. Per the germline V gene, CDR1 is MDHEN and CDR2 is SYDVKM. V was clipped by 7 bases and J by 1 base, with 13 bases between them. The CDR3 region has the DNA TGTGCCAGCAACAGGGATCCCCATAACTATGGCTACACCTTC. This encodes CASNRDPHNYGYTF.

This rearrangement joins TRBV9 to TRBJ1-1; 8 bases fit TRBD1. Germline loops: CDR1 SGDLS, CDR2 YYNGEE. The trim removed 3 bases at V and 8 bases at J, leaving 9 bases unmatched. The CDR3 has 14 residues. This CDR3 is CASSAGQAQTEAFF. The CDR3 DNA reads as TGTGCCAGCAGCGCGGGACAGGCCCAGACAGAAGCTTTCTTT.

This CDR3 is CASSLGLADWNEQFF. As DNA, the CDR3 is TGCGCCAGCAGCCTGGGACTAGCGGATTGGAATGAGCAGTTCTTC. The J gene is TRBJ2-1, the V gene TRBV4-1, with 11 bases identical to TRBD2. The CDR3 runs 15 residues. Trimming cost V 4 bases and J 7 bases; bases outside gene matches: 6. The germline gives CDR1 MGHRA, CDR2 YSYEKL.

This clone was detected a few times. CDR3 nucleotides: TGTGCCAGCAGCTTAGATCCCCGGGGTGGAGCTTTCTTT. This encodes CASSLDPRGGAFF. The chain links TRBV11-2 to TRBJ1-1; D ambiguous. Per the germline V gene, CDR1 is SGHAT and CDR2 is FQNNGV. This CDR3 has 13 residues. V lost 0 bases to trimming and J lost 10 bases, with 12 bases between them.

This clone was counted between two and nine times. V is TRBV6-5 and J is TRBJ1-4, with a possible D match to TRBD1 (6 bases). Trimming removed 2 bases from V and 5 bases from J, with 9 bases in between. Germline V gene data show CDR1 as MNHEY and CDR2 as SVGAGI. The CDR3 contains 14 residues. CDR3 in amino acids: CASSYGGGNEKLFF. For the CDR3, the DNA is TGTGCCAGCAGTTACGGGGGCGGGAATGAAAAACTGTTTTTT.

The gene calls are TRBV27 and TRBJ1-2, with 8 bases fitting TRBD1. J gave up 3 bases and V 5 bases, and 5 bases lay outside the gene matches. Germline V gives CDR1 MNHEY, CDR2 SMNVEV (reference sequence). The CDR3 loop spans 14 amino acids. CDR3 DNA sequence: TGTGCCAGCAGTCTGAGGACAGGGCACTATGGCTACACCTTC. Amino acids: CASSLRTGHYGYTF.

This clone was recorded a few times. The rearrangement links TRBV5-4 to TRBJ2-7, with D maybe TRBD1 (6 bases). With 0 bases removed from V and 5 bases from J, the gap between germline ends came to 18 bases. This CDR3 contains 16 residues. Germline V CDR1 and CDR2: SGHNT, YYREEE (reference sequence). CDR3 amino acids: CASSLALIQGEDEQYF. The CDR3 DNA reads TGTGCCAGCAGCTTGGCCCTCATACAGGGTGAGGACGAGCAGTACTTC.

The J gene is TRBJ1-5, the V gene TRBV6-1; D unresolved. The CDR3 extends over 16 amino acids. Germline V gives CDR1 MNHNS, CDR2 SASEGT. Between the trimmed V and J ends, which lost 3 bases and 1 base, there was a span of 13 bases. In nucleotides, the CDR3 is TGTGCCAGCAGTGACTTGGCCCGAGGAAGCAATCAGCCCCAGCATTTT. Translation: CASSDLARGSNQPQHF.

This clone has only a few counts. The gene calls are TRBV5-4 and TRBJ2-7; TRBD1 aligns across 9 bases. The V segment lost 3 bases and the J segment 5 bases; nucleotides outside the gene matches: 3. Germline loops: CDR1 SGHNT, CDR2 YYREEE (reference sequence). There are 13 residues in the CDR3. The CDR3 region has the DNA TGTGCCAGCAGCTCGGACAGGGGCCACGAGCAGTACTTC. As protein: CASSSDRGHEQYF.

This clone has more than one count but fewer than ten. The chain recombines TRBV2 with TRBJ2-3; D might be TRBD2 (6 bases). This CDR3 has 14 amino acids. The V gene lost 7 bases and the J gene lost 2 bases, with 13 bases spanning the gap. Germline loops: CDR1 SNHLY, CDR2 FYNNEI. In nucleotides, the CDR3 is TGTGCCAGCAAGACGGGACTTGCCACAGATACGCAGTATTTT. This gives the protein CASKTGLATDTQYF.

This clone was seen only a few times. This chain links TRBV6-1 with TRBJ2-2, with D maybe TRBD2 (7 bases). The CDR3 extends over 15 amino acids. V lost 7 bases and J 5 bases, leaving 17 bases between the germline ends. The germline gives CDR1 MNHNS, CDR2 SASEGT. In DNA, the CDR3 is TGTGCCAGCACCCTGGGGGGGGCGCATACCGGGGAGCTGTTTTTT. Encoded protein: CASTLGGAHTGELFF.

In its sample, this clone was seen a few times. This chain joins TRBV7-6 and TRBJ1-1, with TRBD1 as a possible D gene (5 bases). This CDR3 is 14 amino acids long. Per the germline V gene, CDR1 is SGHVS and CDR2 is FNYEAQ. The V and J ends lost 1 base and 2 bases respectively, with 8 bases between them. CDR3 coding DNA: TGTGCCAGCAGCTTAGGCGGGGGAAACACTGAAGCTTTCTTT. Translated, it gives CASSLGGGNTEAFF.

This clone was seen many times. The chain has TRBV4-1 and TRBJ2-2; 7 nucleotides align to TRBD1. V shed 4 bases and J 5 bases; nucleotides not matched to a gene: 4. The CDR3 extends over 14 amino acids. Per germline, CDR1 MGHRA and CDR2 YSYEKL. The DNA for the CDR3 is TGCGCCAGCAGCCCGGGACAGAGGACCGGGGAGCTGTTTTTT. Amino acid sequence: CASSPGQRTGELFF.

This chain joins TRBV7-2 and TRBJ2-3, with TRBD1 matching 7 bases. The CDR3 runs 17 residues. Looked up from germline, CDR1 is SGHTA and CDR2 is FQGNSA. Trimming cost V 1 base and J 3 bases; bases outside gene matches: 10. The CDR3 coding sequence is TGTGCCAGCAGCTTAGAAGGGGGCGCAACAATGACAGATACGCAGTATTTT. It specifies CASSLEGGATMTDTQYF.

This clone has a handful of counts. This rearrangement joins TRBV5-1 to TRBJ2-7, with 10 bases lining up with TRBD2. The V gene end was trimmed by 2 bases and the J gene end by 1 base; junction bases not matched to a gene: 3. The CDR3 has 15 residues. Per the germline V gene, CDR1 is SGHRS and CDR2 is YFSETQ. CDR3 protein: CASSFGLADSYEQYF. The CDR3 bases are TGCGCCAGCAGCTTCGGACTAGCGGATTCCTACGAGCAGTACTTC.

The genes are TRBV30 and TRBJ2-2; 8 bases fit TRBD1. CDR3 size: 16 residues. Germline CDR1 reads GTSNPN; CDR2 reads SVGIG (reference sequence). V trimming: 0 bases; J trimming: 3 bases; junction bases outside the gene matches: 6. The CDR3 is CAWSVDQGAYTGELFF. The CDR3, as DNA: TGTGCCTGGAGTGTTGATCAGGGGGCTTACACCGGGGAGCTGTTTTTT.

The chain recombines TRBV30 with TRBJ1-2; 12 bases are a match to TRBD1. The V gene end was trimmed by 2 bases and the J gene end by 3 bases; junction bases not matched to a gene: 10. From germline, CDR1 is GTSNPN and CDR2 SVGIG (reference sequence). The length of the CDR3 is 17 residues. The CDR3 DNA reads as TGTGCCTGGAGTTTGGTTTCCGGGACAGGGGGCTACTATGGCTACACCTTC. Translation: CAWSLVSGTGGYYGYTF. Variable domain in full (rest from reference TRBV30 and TRBJ1-2): SQTIHQWPATLVQPVGSPLSLECTVEGTSNPNLYWYRQAAGRGLQLLFYSVGIGQISSEVPQNLSASRPQDRQFILSSKKLLLSDSGFYLCAWSLVSGTGGYYGYTFGSGTRLTVV.

This clone has only a few counts. V and J are TRBV28 and TRBJ1-2, with 7 bases fitting TRBD1. Germline CDR1 and CDR2: MDHEN and SYDVKM. The CDR3 contains 13 residues. Trimming at V came to 5 bases and at J to 4 bases, leaving 4 bases not matched to a gene. The CDR3 is CASSTPGGYGYTF. CDR3 sequence (DNA): TGTGCCAGCAGTACCCCAGGGGGCTATGGCTACACCTTC.

CDR3 DNA: TGTGCCATCAGTGAGTCGGGTAGCGGGAGGGGTGTCAATGAGCAGTTCTTC. Translating gives CAISESGSGRGVNEQFF. The chain employs TRBV10-3 and TRBJ2-1; 11 bases map to TRBD2. Trimming took 0 bases from V and 6 from J; bases not matched to a gene: 7. The CDR3 is 17 amino acids. Per the germline V gene, CDR1 is ENHRY and CDR2 is SYGVKD.

This clone was observed a few times. The rearrangement joins TRBV5-6 to TRBJ2-2, with TRBD2 matching 9 bases. Germline-derived CDR1 and CDR2 are SGHDT and YYEEEE. The trim removed 1 base at V and 3 bases at J, leaving 4 bases unmatched. The CDR3 length is 16 residues. CDR3 sequence: CASSLWSGRYTGELFF. CDR3 sequence (DNA): TGTGCCAGCAGCTTGTGGAGCGGGAGGTACACCGGGGAGCTGTTTTTT.

In this sample, this clone turned up many times. The chain combines TRBV4-2 with TRBJ1-5; D remains unclear. Germline V gives CDR1 LGHNA, CDR2 YNFKEQ. V was shortened by 0 bases and J by 2 bases, with 8 bases between the two germline ends. The CDR3 contains 15 residues. CDR3 loop: CASSQDGQGNQPQHF. DNA of the CDR3: TGTGCCAGCAGCCAAGATGGGCAGGGCAATCAGCCCCAGCATTTT.

There are a few counts of this clone. The chain has TRBV19 and TRBJ2-7; 12 nucleotides line up with TRBD2. CDR1 and CDR2 from the germline V gene are LNHDA and SQIVND (reference sequence). CDR3 length equals 17 residues. With 4 bases clipped from V and 2 bases from J, the junction kept 9 bases outside the gene matches. The CDR3 nucleotides are TGTGCCAGTAGTAACGGCGGGACTAGCGGGCTTCCCTACGAGCAGTACTTC. This translates into CASSNGGTSGLPYEQYF.